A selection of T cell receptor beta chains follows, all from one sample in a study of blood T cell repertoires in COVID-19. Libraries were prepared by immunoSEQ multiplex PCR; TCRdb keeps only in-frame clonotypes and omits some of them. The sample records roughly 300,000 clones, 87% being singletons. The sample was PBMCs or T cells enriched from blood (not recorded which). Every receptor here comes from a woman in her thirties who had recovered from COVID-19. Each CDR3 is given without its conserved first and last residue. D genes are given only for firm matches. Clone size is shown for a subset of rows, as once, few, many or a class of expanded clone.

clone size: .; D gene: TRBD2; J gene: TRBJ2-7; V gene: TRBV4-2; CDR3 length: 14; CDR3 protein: ASSQLGTSAPYEQY
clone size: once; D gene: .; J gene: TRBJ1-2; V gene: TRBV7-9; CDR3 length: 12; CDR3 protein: ASSLAEGRDGYT
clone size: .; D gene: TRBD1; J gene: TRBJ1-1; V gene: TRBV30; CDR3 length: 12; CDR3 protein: AWGVGQGRTEAF
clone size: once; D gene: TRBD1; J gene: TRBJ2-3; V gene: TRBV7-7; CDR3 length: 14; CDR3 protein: ASSPGTGLISDTQY
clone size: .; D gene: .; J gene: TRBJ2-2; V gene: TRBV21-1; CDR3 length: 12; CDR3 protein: ASSSPGLSGELF
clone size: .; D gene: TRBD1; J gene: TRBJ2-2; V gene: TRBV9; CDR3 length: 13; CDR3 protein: ASSVDRGGTGELF
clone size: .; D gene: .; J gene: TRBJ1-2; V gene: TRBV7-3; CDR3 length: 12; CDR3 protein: ASSRDTADYGYT
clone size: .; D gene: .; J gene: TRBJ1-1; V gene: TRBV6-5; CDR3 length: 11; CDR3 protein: ASSYPGRTDAF
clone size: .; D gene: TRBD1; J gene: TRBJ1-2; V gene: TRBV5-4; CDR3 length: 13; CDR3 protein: ASSPGTANLYGYT
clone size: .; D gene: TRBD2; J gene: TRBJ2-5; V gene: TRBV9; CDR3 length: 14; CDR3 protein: ASSTGTSGAQETQY
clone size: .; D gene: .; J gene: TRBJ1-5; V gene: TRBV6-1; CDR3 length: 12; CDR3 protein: ASSDRTADQPQH
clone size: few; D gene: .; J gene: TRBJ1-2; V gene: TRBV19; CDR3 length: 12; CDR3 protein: ASSIVGGLYGYT
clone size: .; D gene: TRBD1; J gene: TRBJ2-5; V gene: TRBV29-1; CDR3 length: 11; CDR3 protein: SVATGVGETQY
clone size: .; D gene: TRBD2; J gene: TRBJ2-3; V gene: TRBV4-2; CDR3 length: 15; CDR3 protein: ASSQDGLAGGGNTQY
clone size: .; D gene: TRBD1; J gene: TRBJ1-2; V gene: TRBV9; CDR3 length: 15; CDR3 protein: ASSVGRTGRFSYGYT
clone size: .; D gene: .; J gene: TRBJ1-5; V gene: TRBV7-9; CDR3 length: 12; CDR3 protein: ASSLEGGNQPQH
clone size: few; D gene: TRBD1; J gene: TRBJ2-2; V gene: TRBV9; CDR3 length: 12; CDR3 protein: ASSGGAGTGELF
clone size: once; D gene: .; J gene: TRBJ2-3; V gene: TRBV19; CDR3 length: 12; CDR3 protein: ASSTESSTDTQY
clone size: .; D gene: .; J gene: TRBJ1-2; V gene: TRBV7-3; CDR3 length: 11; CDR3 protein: ASSLNRVYGYT
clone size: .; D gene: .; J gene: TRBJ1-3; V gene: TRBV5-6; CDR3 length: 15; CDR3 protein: ASNRVQGSVSGNTIY
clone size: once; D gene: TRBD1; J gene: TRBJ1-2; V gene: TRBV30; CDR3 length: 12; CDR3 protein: AWSTGTGRYGYT
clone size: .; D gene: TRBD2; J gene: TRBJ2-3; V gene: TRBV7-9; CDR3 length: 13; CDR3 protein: ASSPLLAGTDTQY
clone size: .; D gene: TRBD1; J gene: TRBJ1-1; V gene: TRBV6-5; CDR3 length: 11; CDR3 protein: ASKGAVNTEAF
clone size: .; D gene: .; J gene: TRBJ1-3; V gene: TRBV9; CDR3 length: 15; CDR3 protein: ASSVGRGTPSGNTIY
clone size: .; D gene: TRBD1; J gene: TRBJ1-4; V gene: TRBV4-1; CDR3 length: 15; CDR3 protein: ASSQILSGTGLEKLF
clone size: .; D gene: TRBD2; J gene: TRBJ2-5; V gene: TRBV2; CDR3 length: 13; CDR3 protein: ASTKGSGRQETQY
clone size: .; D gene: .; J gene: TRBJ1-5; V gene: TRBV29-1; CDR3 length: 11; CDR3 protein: SVAYGGLQPQH